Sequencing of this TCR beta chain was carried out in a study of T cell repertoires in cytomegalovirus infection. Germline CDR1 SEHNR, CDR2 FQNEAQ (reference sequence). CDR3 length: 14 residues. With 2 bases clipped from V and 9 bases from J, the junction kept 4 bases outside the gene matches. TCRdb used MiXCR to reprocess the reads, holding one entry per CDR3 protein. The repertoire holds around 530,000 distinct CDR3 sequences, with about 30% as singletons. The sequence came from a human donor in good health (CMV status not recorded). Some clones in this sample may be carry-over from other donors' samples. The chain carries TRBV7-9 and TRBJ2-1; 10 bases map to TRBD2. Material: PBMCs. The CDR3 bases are TGTGCCAGCAGCTTACTAGCGGGAGAGGGTGAGCAGTTCTTC. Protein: CASSLLAGEGEQFF.